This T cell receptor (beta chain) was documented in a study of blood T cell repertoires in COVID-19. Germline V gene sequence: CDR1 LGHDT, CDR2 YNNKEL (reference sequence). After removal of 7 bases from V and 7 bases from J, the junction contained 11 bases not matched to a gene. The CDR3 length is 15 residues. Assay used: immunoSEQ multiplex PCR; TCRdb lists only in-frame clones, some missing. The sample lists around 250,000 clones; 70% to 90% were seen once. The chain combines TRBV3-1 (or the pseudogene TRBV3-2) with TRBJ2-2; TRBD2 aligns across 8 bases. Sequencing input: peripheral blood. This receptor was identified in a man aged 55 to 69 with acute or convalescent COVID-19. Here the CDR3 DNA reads TGTGCCAGCACCGTGAGCGGGAGTGATCACGGGGAGCTGTTTTTT. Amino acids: CASTVSGSDHGELFF.